Following are 22 T cell receptor beta chains from one sample sequenced in a study of shared clonotypes between healthy human individuals. Clones were sequenced by immunoSEQ multiplex PCR, and TCRdb holds only the in-frame ones, with some missing. The sample holds about 1.5 million clones; approximately 98% are singletons and the top ten take less than 0.55%. The specimen sequenced was naive CD4+ T cells sorted from blood. Subset: CD45RA+ positively selected. Every receptor here comes from a young man in good health.

The V and J genes are TRBV28 and TRBJ2-1; 10 nucleotides line up with TRBD2. This CDR3 is built from 17 residues. The ends lost 5 bases at V and 0 bases at J; junction bases unmatched: 7. CDR1 and CDR2 (germline): MDHEN, SYDVKM. CDR3 DNA: TGTGCCAGCAGTACCAGACTAGCGGGTAGCTCCTACAATGAGCAGTTCTTC. Translation: CASSTRLAGSSYNEQFF.

The chain links TRBV5-1 to TRBJ1-3, with TRBD1 as a possible D gene (5 bases). Looked up from germline, CDR1 is SGHRS and CDR2 is YFSETQ. V shed 3 bases and J shed 2 bases, with 21 bases lying between them. The CDR3 runs 18 residues. CDR3 protein: CASSSGGPARGAGNTIYF. CDR3 DNA sequence: TGCGCCAGCAGCTCCGGGGGACCAGCGAGGGGAGCTGGAAACACCATATATTTT. Combining the CDR3 with reference TRBV5-1 and TRBJ1-3 gives the whole variable domain KAGVTQTPRYLIKTRGQQVTLSCSPISGHRSVSWYQQTPGQGLQFLFEYFSETQRNKGNFPGRFSGRQFSNSRSEMNVSTLELGDSALYLCASSSGGPARGAGNTIYFGEGSWLTVV.

With respect to this clone: Additional DNA sequences in this sample encode the identical CDR3. The V call is TRBV7-2, the J call TRBJ1-1; D unclear. Germline CDR1 and CDR2: SGHTA and FQGNSA. The CDR3 has 13 amino acids. Trimming left V 1 base short and J 1 base short, with 4 bases between. The CDR3 DNA follows: TGTGCCAGCAGCTTAGGGGCGAACACTGAAGCTTTCTTT. As protein: CASSLGANTEAFF.

V gene TRBV5-4 combines with J gene TRBJ2-3; 8 nucleotides agree with TRBD1. CDR1 is SGHNT and CDR2 is YYREEE in the germline V gene (reference sequence). Trimming removed 4 bases from V and 2 bases from J; junction bases left unmatched: 3. The CDR3 contains 14 residues. In DNA form, the CDR3 reads TGTGCCAGCAGCAAGACAGGGGCCACAGATACGCAGTATTTT. This encodes CASSKTGATDTQYF.

Notes on this clone: An end of the junction does not agree with germline; a read error may underlie this. The V call is TRBV10-3, the J call TRBJ2-3; D not certain. CDR1 is ENHRY and CDR2 is SYGVKD in the germline V gene. The CDR3 is 13 residues long. The CDR3 DNA follows: TGTGCCACCAGTCCGGCTAGCACAGATACGCAGTATTTT. It translates to CATSPASTDTQYF.

This clone was counted a single time. The chain carries TRBV28 and TRBJ1-2, with 7 bases that match TRBD1. Per germline, CDR1 MDHEN and CDR2 SYDVKM. This CDR3 has 13 residues. V dropped 7 bases and J dropped 8; count of bases not matched to a gene: 10. The CDR3 spells CASTIQGVFGYTF. CDR3 DNA: TGTGCCAGCACCATCCAGGGGGTCTTCGGCTACACCTTC.

The V call is TRBV28, the J call TRBJ1-2; 9 positions match TRBD1. The CDR3 loop spans 16 amino acids. CDR1 and CDR2 (germline): MDHEN, SYDVKM. V shed 6 bases and J 4 bases; nucleotides not matched to a gene: 12. CDR3 sequence: CASRAPGQGWGYGYTF. The CDR3 DNA reads as TGTGCCAGCAGAGCTCCGGGACAGGGTTGGGGCTATGGCTACACCTTC.

About this clone: In the same sample, other DNA sequences code for this CDR3. The V and J genes are TRBV9 and TRBJ2-7; D unresolved. The CDR3 totals 15 residues. V was pared by 0 bases and J by 0 bases, with 10 bases between. Germline loops: CDR1 SGDLS, CDR2 YYNGEE. The chain's CDR3 is CASSVEPSGSYEQYF. The CDR3 region has the DNA TGTGCCAGCAGCGTAGAACCCTCGGGCTCCTACGAGCAGTACTTC.

The table lists this clone with a count of one. This chain connects TRBV27 to TRBJ2-2; D call uncertain. This CDR3 region has 13 residues. CDR1 and CDR2 from the germline V gene are MNHEY and SMNVEV (reference sequence). Trimming shortened V by 2 bases and J by 4 bases, and 5 bases separated the two germline ends. The CDR3: CASSLIVTGELFF. The DNA of the CDR3 is TGTGCCAGCAGTTTAATAGTCACCGGGGAGCTGTTTTTT.

The chain recombines TRBV7-2 with TRBJ2-7; possible D gene TRBD1, 6 bases. Germline V gene sequence: CDR1 SGHTA, CDR2 FQGNSA. Trimming removed 5 bases at V and 3 bases at J, with 17 bases between. The CDR3 consists of 15 residues. The DNA of the CDR3 is TGTGCCAGCAGCCAAACCGGGACACAATTCTACGAGCAGTACTTC. The encoded protein is CASSQTGTQFYEQYF.

The chain couples TRBV5-1 to TRBJ2-7, with TRBD2 matching over 7 bases. The CDR3 loop spans 16 amino acids. With V trimmed by 4 bases and J by 0 bases, 10 bases remained unmatched. CDR1 is SGHRS, CDR2 YFSETQ, per germline. CDR3: CASSQSGTSSSYEQYF. CDR3 DNA: TGCGCCAGCAGCCAGAGCGGGACCTCGAGCTCCTACGAGCAGTACTTC.

The chain joins TRBV18 to TRBJ2-1, with 7 bases fitting TRBD1. This CDR3 has 14 amino acids. J gave up 8 bases and V 3 bases, and 7 bases lay outside the gene matches. The V gene's germline CDR1 is KGHSH and CDR2 LQKENI. In DNA form, the CDR3 reads TGTGCCAGCTCACCCACGACAGGGAGTTATGAGCAGTTCTTC. This codes for CASSPTTGSYEQFF.

The rearrangement joins TRBV15 to TRBJ2-2; TRBD2 aligns across 10 bases. CDR3 length: 16 residues. Trimming took 1 base from V and 8 from J; bases not matched to a gene: 7. Looked up from germline, CDR1 is LNHNV and CDR2 is YYDKDF (reference sequence). The CDR3 DNA follows: TGTGCCACCAGCAGAGCAGTTGGACTAGCGGCAGGGGAGCTGTTTTTT. Protein sequence: CATSRAVGLAAGELFF.

This chain joins TRBV13 and TRBJ2-3; 8 bases match TRBD1. J lost 6 bases, V lost 4 bases, and 12 bases had no gene match. The CDR3 has 16 amino acids. CDR1 is PRHDT and CDR2 is FYEKMQ in the germline V gene (reference sequence). The CDR3 DNA reads as TGTGCCAGCAGCTACCCGACAGGGGTTGGGGCGGATACGCAGTATTTT. Its protein product is CASSYPTGVGADTQYF.

The chain combines TRBV28 with TRBJ1-5, with D perhaps matching TRBD1 (5 bases). This CDR3 has 16 amino acids. Trimming stripped 1 base from V and 3 bases from J, with 13 bases between. Germline assignment: CDR1 MDHEN and CDR2 SYDVKM. The chain's CDR3 is CASSLSVRDHNQPQHF. Written as DNA, the CDR3 is TGTGCCAGCAGTTTATCCGTCAGGGATCACAATCAGCCCCAGCATTTT.

The V and J genes are TRBV15 and TRBJ2-1, with unresolved D. CDR1 is LNHNV, CDR2 YYDKDF, per germline (reference sequence). The CDR3 loop spans 16 amino acids. Trimming cost V 0 bases and J 1 base, with 10 bases left between them. CDR3 nucleotide sequence: TGTGCCACCAGCAGAGATGGGCTAGGGTCCTACAATGAGCAGTTCTTC. This sequence encodes CATSRDGLGSYNEQFF. The full variable domain, with the rest looked up from reference TRBV15 and TRBJ2-1, is DAMVIQNPRYQVTQFGKPVTLSCSQTLNHNVMYWYQQKSSQAPKLLFHYYDKDFNNEADTPDNFQSRRPNTSFCFLDIRSPGLGDTAMYLCATSRDGLGSYNEQFFGPGTRLTVL.

The J gene is TRBJ2-7, the V gene TRBV7-6; D unclear. CDR1 and CDR2 from the germline V gene are SGHVS and FNYEAQ. V lost 1 base to trimming and J lost 4 bases, with 11 bases between them. This CDR3 spans 14 amino acids. The CDR3 protein is CASSLGLGIYEQYF. CDR3 sequence (DNA): TGTGCCAGCAGCTTAGGTCTCGGAATTTACGAGCAGTACTTC.

Note on this clone: The sample has other DNA sequences that encode this CDR3 too. The chain carries TRBV5-4 and TRBJ1-5; D remains unclear. Germline CDR1 SGHNT, CDR2 YYREEE (reference sequence). The CDR3 sequence is 14 residues long. V lost 0 bases to trimming and J lost 2 bases, with 6 bases between them. CDR3 in amino acids: CASSLVGGNQPQHF. The CDR3 bases are TGTGCCAGCAGCTTGGTGGGCGGCAATCAGCCCCAGCATTTT.

The gene calls are TRBV5-1 and TRBJ2-4; D remains ambiguous. Germline CDR1 and CDR2: SGHRS and YFSETQ. The ends were cut back, 4 bases at V and 2 bases at J, with 25 bases in the middle. There are 19 residues in the CDR3. In nucleotides, the CDR3 is TGCGCCAGCAGCCTACTATTTATAGGGAACCCGAGTTCCAAAAACATTCAGTACTTC. Its translation: CASSLLFIGNPSSKNIQYF.

The CDR3 loop is CASSPPRGQGKGNEQFF. CDR3 DNA: TGTGCCAGCTCACCACCGAGGGGACAGGGAAAGGGCAATGAGCAGTTCTTC. The chain combines TRBV18 with TRBJ2-1, with TRBD1 matching over 9 bases. This CDR3 has 17 residues. Per the germline V gene, CDR1 is KGHSH and CDR2 is LQKENI. Germline trimming cut 0 bases from V and 6 bases from J; bases unmatched to any gene: 9.

This chain joins TRBV27 and TRBJ2-2; possibly TRBD2 for D (6 bases). This CDR3 is 15 amino acids long. Germline values: CDR1 MNHEY, CDR2 SMNVEV (reference sequence). V gave up 2 bases and J gave up 3 bases, with 10 bases separating them. The CDR3 DNA is TGTGCCAGCAGTTTAAGGAGGGGAGACACCGGGGAGCTGTTTTTT. Protein product: CASSLRRGDTGELFF.

In regard to this clone: Additional DNA sequences in this sample encode the identical CDR3. This rearrangement joins TRBV5-1 to TRBJ2-7, with a tentative D call TRBD1 (5 bases). V gave up 0 bases and J gave up 2 bases, with 9 bases separating them. Germline values: CDR1 SGHRS, CDR2 YFSETQ. The CDR3 length is 14 residues. The CDR3 is CASSLERGTYEQYF. DNA for the CDR3: TGCGCCAGCAGCTTGGAAAGGGGTACCTACGAGCAGTACTTC.